This T cell receptor (beta chain) was recovered during a study of neurological immune-mediated disorders. In TCRdb, the 5' RACE reads were re-called with MiXCR into one record per CDR3 protein. The sample lists tens of thousands of distinct CDR3 sequences; about a sixth were seen once. The CDR3 is 15 residues long. Germline assignment: CDR1 SGHNT and CDR2 YENEEA. The V and J ends lost 5 bases and 5 bases, in that order; junction bases with no gene match: 10. This clonotype was counted at least ten times. Sequencing was performed on PBMCs. The V gene is TRBV11-3, the J gene TRBJ2-5; 8 positions match TRBD1. The source of this sequence is a woman between 40 and 55 years old in good health. The CDR3 here is CASSEGGQGRETQYF. DNA for the CDR3: TGTGCCAGCAGCGAAGGTGGACAGGGCCGGGAGACCCAGTACTTC.